The 26 T cell receptor beta chains below come from one sample, sequenced in a study of blood T cell repertoires in COVID-19. Measured with immunoSEQ multiplex PCR; TCRdb has only the in-frame clones, and not every one. The data hold about 46,000 clones, with about 86% observed a single time. The sequenced sample was peripheral blood. Receptors were obtained from an elderly man with active COVID-19.

In this sample, this clone turned up once. This chain joins TRBV10-3 and TRBJ2-7; D possibly corresponds to TRBD1 (6 bases). CDR1 is ENHRY, CDR2 SYGVKD, per germline. V lost 10 bases to trimming and J lost 5 bases, with 21 bases between them. This CDR3 contains 14 residues. The CDR3 is CATRRGSAKDEQYF. The CDR3 nucleotides read TGTGCCACACGCAGGGGTAGCGCTAAGGACGAGCAGTACTTC.

The chain couples TRBV11-2 to TRBJ2-7; 8 bases align to TRBD2. The CDR3 extends over 15 amino acids. Losses at the gene ends were 5 bases for V and 4 bases for J; bases not matched to a gene: 10. CDR1 is SGHAT and CDR2 is FQNNGV in the germline V gene. CDR3 coding DNA: TGTGCCAGCAGCCCAATCGGGGGGGGGTATTACGAGCAGTACTTC. Translating it yields CASSPIGGGYYEQYF.

The genes are TRBV9 and TRBJ2-7; the match to TRBD2 covers 12 bases. V shed 4 bases and J 5 bases; nucleotides not matched to a gene: 10. The CDR3 is made up of 16 amino acids. In germline, CDR1 is SGDLS, CDR2 YYNGEE. The CDR3 sequence is CASSPTSGSYYDEQYF. Here the CDR3 DNA reads TGTGCCAGCAGCCCGACTAGCGGGAGTTATTACGACGAGCAGTACTTC.

This rearrangement joins TRBV9 to TRBJ2-1; 8 bases align to TRBD2. This CDR3 spans 18 amino acids. CDR1 and CDR2 from the germline V gene are SGDLS and YYNGEE. With V trimmed by 4 bases and J by 2 bases, 14 bases remained unmatched. The chain's CDR3 is CASSPLSPGLDTYNEQFF. CDR3 sequence (DNA): TGTGCCAGCAGCCCCCTGTCCCCGGGACTAGATACCTACAATGAGCAGTTCTTC.

V gene TRBV5-5 combines with J gene TRBJ1-6, with D hard to call. CDR3 length: 15 residues. V lost 4 bases and J 9 bases, leaving 17 bases between the germline ends. The germline CDR1 and CDR2 sequences are SGHKS and YYEKEE (reference sequence). The CDR3 loop reads CASSTDSPVGSPLHF. The CDR3 DNA reads as TGTGCCAGCAGCACCGACTCTCCTGTTGGTTCACCCCTCCACTTT.

This clone was seen a single time. This chain joins TRBV11-2 and TRBJ2-5; 7 positions agree with TRBD1. This CDR3 spans 16 amino acids. Germline lookup yields CDR1 SGHAT and CDR2 FQNNGV. Trimming at V came to 0 bases and at J to 4 bases, leaving 8 bases not matched to a gene. The CDR3 region is CASSLERNRGSETQYF. In DNA form, the CDR3 reads TGTGCCAGCAGCTTAGAACGGAACAGGGGTTCAGAGACCCAGTACTTC.

This chain links TRBV19 with TRBJ1-5; weak D call: TRBD1 (6 bases). Trimming stripped 7 bases from V and 0 bases from J, with 13 bases between. Germline assignment: CDR1 LNHDA and CDR2 SQIVND (reference sequence). CDR3 length equals 15 residues. Written as DNA, the CDR3 is TGTGCCAGTAAGGACAGACCGTATAGCAATCAGCCCCAGCATTTT. This encodes CASKDRPYSNQPQHF. The full variable domain, its missing parts supplied by reference TRBV19 and TRBJ1-5, is DGGITQSPKYLFRKEGQNVTLSCEQNLNHDAMYWYRQDPGQGLRLIYYSQIVNDFQKGDIAEGYSVSREKKESFPLTVTSAQKNPTAFYLCASKDRPYSNQPQHFGDGTRLSIL.

In this sample, this clone turned up a few times. The CDR3 DNA reads as TGTGCCAGCAGCTTATTGGCGGAGACTGAAGCTTTCTTT. Translating it yields CASSLLAETEAFF. The chain uses TRBV11-3 and TRBJ1-1; D is undetermined. The V end was cut by 2 bases, the J end by 5 bases, with 9 bases between. The CDR3 covers 13 residues. In germline, CDR1 is SGHNT, CDR2 YENEEA.

The CDR3 region has the DNA TGTGCCAGCAGCCGAGCGGGAACGCGGGGCGGGGAGCTGTTTTTT. This translates into CASSRAGTRGGELFF. The V and J genes are TRBV7-3 and TRBJ2-2, with 7 bases lining up with TRBD2. In germline, CDR1 is SGHTA, CDR2 FQGTGA. Germline trimming cut 5 bases from V and 7 bases from J; bases unmatched to any gene: 10. This CDR3 is 15 amino acids long. The full variable domain, its missing parts supplied by reference TRBV7-3 and TRBJ2-2, is GAGVSQTPSNKVTEKGKYVELRCDPISGHTALYWYRQSLGQGPEFLIYFQGTGAADDSGLPNDRFFAVRPEGSVSTLKIQRTERGDSAVYLCASSRAGTRGGELFFGEGSRLTVL.

Only one count was recorded for this clone. The V and J genes are TRBV7-3 and TRBJ2-2, with 7 positions matching TRBD1. The junction had 2 bases not matched to a gene; V was cut back by 1 base and J by 0 bases. From germline, CDR1 is SGHTA and CDR2 FQGTGA. The CDR3 consists of 16 residues. The CDR3 region is CASSLNDRANTGELFF. The CDR3 region has the DNA TGTGCCAGCAGCTTAAACGACAGGGCGAACACCGGGGAGCTGTTTTTT.

This sequence joins TRBV3-1 (or the pseudogene TRBV3-2) and TRBJ1-1; 12 nucleotides match TRBD1. Looked up from germline, CDR1 is LGHDT and CDR2 is YNNKEL (reference sequence). This CDR3 comprises 15 residues. After removal of 3 bases from V and 7 bases from J, the junction contained 6 bases not matched to a gene. CDR3 nucleotide sequence: TGTGCCAGCAGCCACTGGGACAGGGGGCAAGTTGAAGCTTTCTTT. Translated, it gives CASSHWDRGQVEAFF.

V and J are TRBV7-8 and TRBJ2-6, with unresolved D. Trimming pared 0 bases from V and 0 bases from J, leaving 6 bases between. From germline, CDR1 is SGHVS and CDR2 FQNEAQ. The CDR3 has 16 amino acids. The CDR3, as DNA: TGTGCCAGCAGCTTAGCCCGTCGCTCTGGGGCCAACGTCCTGACTTTC. Translation gives CASSLARRSGANVLTF.

V gene TRBV30 combines with J gene TRBJ2-1; tentatively, D is TRBD1 or TRBD2 (6 bases each). Trimming took 5 bases from V and 0 from J, leaving 23 bases between them. The CDR3 contains 18 residues. Germline V CDR1 and CDR2: GTSNPN, SVGIG (reference sequence). CDR3 nucleotides: TGTGCCTGGGGGGGCGGGACTGCGAAACCGAGCTCCTACAATGAGCAGTTCTTC. Translation gives CAWGGGTAKPSSYNEQFF.

The chain links TRBV6-5 to TRBJ1-1, with D unclear. The V end lost 6 bases, the J end lost 4 bases, and 15 bases lay between the germline ends. The CDR3 length is 14 residues. Germline CDR1 and CDR2: MNHEY and SVGAGI. The DNA for the CDR3 is TGTGCCAGCAGCCAAAACGAGGGAGTCACTGAAGCTTTCTTT. This codes for CASSQNEGVTEAFF.

This chain links TRBV6-2 or TRBV6-3 with TRBJ2-7; TRBD1 agrees at 11 bases. This CDR3 has 14 residues. Germline-derived CDR1 and CDR2 are MNHEY and SVGEGT. The junction had 3 bases not matched to a gene; V was cut back by 2 bases and J by 6 bases. The CDR3 loop reads CASSYRTGGFEQYF. CDR3 DNA: TGTGCCAGCAGTTACCGGACAGGGGGCTTCGAGCAGTACTTC.

The chain carries TRBV6-1 and TRBJ2-7; 7 nucleotides line up with TRBD2. This CDR3 has 14 amino acids. Per germline, CDR1 MNHNS and CDR2 SASEGT. With V trimmed by 6 bases and J by 5 bases, 10 bases remained unmatched. The CDR3 here is CASSQRDSGDEQYF. The CDR3 DNA follows: TGTGCCAGCAGCCAGCGGGACTCTGGGGACGAGCAGTACTTC.

The chain has TRBV25-1 and TRBJ2-5; TRBD2 aligns across 7 bases. Looked up from germline, CDR1 is MGHDK and CDR2 is SYGVNS. V lost 2 bases, J lost 3 bases, and 3 bases stayed unmatched. This CDR3 has 14 amino acids. CDR3 region: CASSEEGGKETQYF. In DNA, the CDR3 is TGTGCCAGCAGTGAAGAGGGAGGGAAAGAGACCCAGTACTTC.

This clone appeared a few times. The V and J genes are TRBV29-1 and TRBJ2-7; TRBD2 agrees at 13 bases. Trimming at V came to 5 bases and at J to 7 bases, leaving 8 bases not matched to a gene. Germline V gives CDR1 SQVTM, CDR2 ANQGSEA. This CDR3 comprises 14 residues. CDR3 protein: CSVTGLAGDKEQYF. DNA for the CDR3: TGCAGCGTTACAGGACTAGCGGGAGATAAAGAGCAGTACTTC.

This clone was recorded once. CDR3 DNA sequence: TGTGCCAGCAGCCCATCCCAGGGACAGTATGGCTACACCTTC. It encodes CASSPSQGQYGYTF. This rearrangement joins TRBV7-2 to TRBJ1-2; 7 bases are shared with TRBD1. Germline V gene sequence: CDR1 SGHTA, CDR2 FQGNSA. The V and J ends lost 5 bases and 5 bases, in that order; junction bases with no gene match: 8. The CDR3 covers 14 residues.

The chain employs TRBV13 and TRBJ1-5, with 10 bases identical to TRBD1. J gave up 0 bases and V 7 bases, and 9 bases lay outside the gene matches. The CDR3 consists of 17 residues. Germline CDR1 is PRHDT and CDR2 is FYEKMQ (reference sequence). CDR3 bases: TGTGCCAGCAAAAAGGGGACAGGGGCTTATAGCAATCAGCCCCAGCATTTT. Its protein is CASKKGTGAYSNQPQHF.

The chain links TRBV4-1 to TRBJ2-1; 11 bases agree with TRBD2. After removal of 2 bases from V and 9 bases from J, the junction contained 12 bases not matched to a gene. Germline V gene data show CDR1 as MGHRA and CDR2 as YSYEKL. The CDR3 is 17 amino acids. CDR3 loop: CASSQYGTSGPTPEQFF. For the CDR3, the DNA is TGCGCCAGCAGCCAATATGGGACTAGCGGCCCTACGCCTGAGCAGTTCTTC.

V is TRBV5-6 and J is TRBJ2-1, with 11 bases matching TRBD2. The J segment lost 7 bases and the V segment lost 4 bases, leaving 4 bases of the junction unmatched. Germline V CDR1 and CDR2: SGHDT, YYEEEE. CDR3 size: 14 residues. DNA for the CDR3: TGTGCCAGCAGCCGCCGACTAGCGGGAAATGAGCAGTTCTTC. Amino acid sequence: CASSRRLAGNEQFF.

The V and J genes are TRBV7-2 and TRBJ2-7, with 13 bases fitting TRBD2. The CDR3 is 14 residues long. Germline assignment: CDR1 SGHTA and CDR2 FQGNSA. V shed 6 bases, J shed 7 bases, and the junction held 6 bases outside the gene matches. The DNA of the CDR3 is TGTGCCAGCAGTGGGACTAGCGGGGCTAATGAGCAGTACTTC. Its protein is CASSGTSGANEQYF. The full variable domain, with the rest looked up from reference TRBV7-2 and TRBJ2-7, is GAGVSQSPSNKVTEKGKDVELRCDPISGHTALYWYRQSLGQGLEFLIYFQGNSAPDKSGLPSDRFSAERTGGSVSTLTIQRTQQEDSAVYLCASSGTSGANEQYFGPGTRLTVT.

This chain connects TRBV18 to TRBJ2-1; D gene ambiguous. V lost 0 bases to trimming and J lost 9 bases, with 9 bases between them. Germline-derived CDR1 and CDR2 are KGHSH and LQKENI. This CDR3 is 13 amino acids long. CDR3 sequence (DNA): TGTGCCAGCTCACCACCGGCAGGCACTGAGCAGTTCTTC. It translates to CASSPPAGTEQFF.

The count of this clone is one. The chain uses TRBV7-2 and TRBJ1-1, with 12 bases matching TRBD1. CDR1 and CDR2 from the germline V gene are SGHTA and FQGNSA. The CDR3 is made up of 18 amino acids. The V segment lost 4 bases and the J segment 0 bases; nucleotides outside the gene matches: 9. The CDR3 here is CASSWGTGGGSMNTEAFF. The DNA of the CDR3 is TGTGCCAGCAGCTGGGGGACAGGGGGCGGGTCCATGAACACTGAAGCTTTCTTT.

The V gene is TRBV30, the J gene TRBJ2-3, with a tentative D call TRBD1 (5 bases). There are 13 residues in the CDR3. Germline loops: CDR1 GTSNPN, CDR2 SVGIG (reference sequence). V shed 0 bases and J shed 6 bases, with 10 bases lying between them. The CDR3 reads CAWSVGPRDTQYF. CDR3 nucleotides: TGTGCCTGGAGTGTGGGGCCTCGGGATACGCAGTATTTT. Variable domain in full (rest from reference TRBV30 and TRBJ2-3): SQTIHQWPATLVQPVGSPLSLECTVEGTSNPNLYWYRQAAGRGLQLLFYSVGIGQISSEVPQNLSASRPQDRQFILSSKKLLLSDSGFYLCAWSVGPRDTQYFGPGTRLTVL.